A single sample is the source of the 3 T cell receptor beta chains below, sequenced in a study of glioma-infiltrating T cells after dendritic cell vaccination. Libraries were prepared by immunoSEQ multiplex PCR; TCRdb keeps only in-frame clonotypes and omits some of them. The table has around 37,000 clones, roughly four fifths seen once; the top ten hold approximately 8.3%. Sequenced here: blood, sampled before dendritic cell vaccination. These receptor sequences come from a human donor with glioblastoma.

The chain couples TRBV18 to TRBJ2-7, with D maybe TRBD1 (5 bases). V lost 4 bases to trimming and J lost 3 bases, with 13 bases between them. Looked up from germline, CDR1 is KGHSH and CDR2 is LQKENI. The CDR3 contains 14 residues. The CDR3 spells CASSRTSSRYEQYF. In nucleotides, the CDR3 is TGTGCCAGCTCACGGACAAGTAGCCGCTACGAGCAGTACTTC.

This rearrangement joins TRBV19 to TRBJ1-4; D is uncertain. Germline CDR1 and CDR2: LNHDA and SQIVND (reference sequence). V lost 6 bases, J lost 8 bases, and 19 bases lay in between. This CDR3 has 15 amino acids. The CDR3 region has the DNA TGTGCCAGTAGCCTAACCGGGGTGGTCAAAGAAAAACTGTTTTTT. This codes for CASSLTGVVKEKLFF.

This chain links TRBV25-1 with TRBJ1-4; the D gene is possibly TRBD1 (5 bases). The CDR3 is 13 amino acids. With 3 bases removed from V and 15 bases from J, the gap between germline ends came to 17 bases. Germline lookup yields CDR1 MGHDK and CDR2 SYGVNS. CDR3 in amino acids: CASSDGSGGPMFF. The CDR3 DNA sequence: TGTGCCAGCAGTGACGGGAGTGGGGGACCTATGTTTTTT.